The 25 T cell receptor beta chains reported below all come from one sample, sequenced in a study of blood T cell repertoires in COVID-19. The data were produced by immunoSEQ multiplex PCR, yet TCRdb's version contains in-frame clones alone and is incomplete. The table shows 120,000 or so clones, with around nine tenths occurring only once. Input material: peripheral blood. Receptors originate from a man over 45 with active COVID-19.

The genes are TRBV25-1 and TRBJ2-3; D ambiguous. The germline CDR1 and CDR2 sequences are MGHDK and SYGVNS. The CDR3 length is 14 residues. V was trimmed by 4 bases and J by 2 bases, leaving 10 bases between them. The DNA for the CDR3 is TGTGCCAGCAGTGTCGGTACTTACACAGATACGCAGTATTTT. Amino acid sequence: CASSVGTYTDTQYF. Full variable domain (missing parts from reference TRBV25-1 and TRBJ2-3): EADIYQTPRYLVIGTGKKITLECSQTMGHDKMYWYQQDPGMELHLIHYSYGVNSTEKGDLSSESTVSRIRTEHFPLTLESARPSHTSQYLCASSVGTYTDTQYFGPGTRLTVL.

This clone was seen just once. This sequence joins TRBV6-1 and TRBJ2-7, with 7 bases identical to TRBD1. CDR1 MNHNS and CDR2 SASEGT come from the germline V gene. V lost 3 bases and J lost 3; bases outside the gene matches: 5. The CDR3 loop spans 14 amino acids. The chain's CDR3 is CASSEDRFLYEQYF. The CDR3 nucleotides are TGTGCCAGCAGTGAGGACAGGTTTCTCTACGAGCAGTACTTC.

CDR3 in amino acids: CASSRRTGGNEKLFF. The CDR3 DNA reads TGTGCCAGTAGTAGAAGGACAGGGGGGAATGAAAAACTGTTTTTT. V gene TRBV19 combines with J gene TRBJ1-4; 10 nucleotides agree with TRBD1. This CDR3 region has 15 residues. Looked up from germline, CDR1 is LNHDA and CDR2 is SQIVND (reference sequence). V was pared by 4 bases and J by 5 bases, with 4 bases of the junction left unmatched.

Details on this clone: At one end, the junction sequence differs from germline, possibly due to a read error. The chain employs TRBV2 and TRBJ1-1; 9 bases match TRBD1. The CDR3 covers 17 residues. Germline assignment: CDR1 SNHLY and CDR2 FYNNEI. CDR3 sequence reads: CASRLTSSRQGVSPNYF. Written as DNA, the CDR3 is TGTGCCAGCAGGCTAACTTCTTCCCGACAGGGGGTTTCGCCCAATTACTTT.

V gene TRBV3-1 (or the pseudogene TRBV3-2) combines with J gene TRBJ1-1; TRBD1 might be the D (6 bases). The germline CDR1 and CDR2 sequences are LGHDT and YNNKEL (reference sequence). V shed 2 bases and J shed 1 base, with 14 bases lying between them. This CDR3 region has 16 residues. CDR3 loop: CASSQRGGFENTEAFF. DNA for the CDR3: TGTGCCAGCAGCCAAAGGGGGGGGTTCGAGAACACTGAAGCTTTCTTT.

The chain couples TRBV5-6 to TRBJ1-3; D remains ambiguous. Germline assignment: CDR1 SGHDT and CDR2 YYEEEE. V dropped 4 bases and J dropped 2 bases, with 10 bases sitting between them. The CDR3 spans 14 residues. The CDR3, as DNA: TGTGCCAGCAGCCCAACGGGAACTGGAAACACCATATATTTT. Protein product: CASSPTGTGNTIYF.

The chain joins TRBV11-2 to TRBJ1-3; TRBD1 might be the D (6 bases). Germline CDR1 is SGHAT and CDR2 is FQNNGV. The CDR3 sequence is 15 residues long. V shed 3 bases and J shed 1 base, with 10 bases lying between them. CDR3 amino acids: CASSFRTASGNTIYF. The CDR3 bases are TGTGCCAGCAGCTTCCGGACAGCTTCTGGAAACACCATATATTTT.

The chain has TRBV5-6 and TRBJ1-2; the D gene is possibly TRBD1 (5 bases). The length of the CDR3 is 14 residues. V was cut by 1 base and J by 7 bases, with 14 bases left in between. The germline V gene encodes CDR1 SGHDT and CDR2 YYEEEE. The CDR3 region is CASSLPGGIVGYTF. As DNA, the CDR3 is TGTGCCAGCAGCTTGCCCGGGGGGATCGTTGGCTACACCTTC.

This chain links TRBV3-1 (or the pseudogene TRBV3-2) with TRBJ1-1; D may be TRBD1 (5 bases). The V gene's germline CDR1 is LGHDT and CDR2 YNNKEL (reference sequence). Trimming removed 3 bases from V and 1 base from J, with 9 bases in between. This CDR3 has 14 residues. The CDR3 bases are TGTGCCAGCAGCCATCAGGGCTCGAACACTGAAGCTTTCTTT. This gives the protein CASSHQGSNTEAFF.

CDR3 nucleotide sequence: TGTGCCACCAGCCCGGGTTTGGGGACAGGGGTGTCCACTAATGAAAAACTGTTTTTT. It encodes CATSPGLGTGVSTNEKLFF. The rearrangement uses TRBV15 and TRBJ1-4, with 10 bases fitting TRBD1. The CDR3 extends over 19 amino acids. V lost 5 bases, J lost 2 bases, and 14 bases stayed unmatched. Germline lookup yields CDR1 LNHNV and CDR2 YYDKDF (reference sequence).

This clone showed up just once. V usage is TRBV5-1 and J usage is TRBJ2-5; TRBD2 is a possible D gene (7 bases). V lost 1 base, J lost 5 bases, and 15 bases lay in between. This CDR3 contains 15 residues. Looked up from germline, CDR1 is SGHRS and CDR2 is YFSETQ. CDR3 sequence reads: CASSLTPGGGETQYF. CDR3 in DNA: TGCGCCAGCAGCTTGACGCCGGGGGGCGGGGAGACCCAGTACTTC.

This chain connects TRBV18 to TRBJ1-1; maybe TRBD1 (5 bases). Trimming removed 6 bases at V and 6 bases at J, with 14 bases between. The CDR3 contains 13 residues. Germline CDR1 is KGHSH and CDR2 is LQKENI. The DNA for the CDR3 is TGTGCCAGCTCCGAACTAACAGGACCTGAAGCTTTCTTT. Amino acids: CASSELTGPEAFF. Complete variable domain (other parts from reference TRBV18 and TRBJ1-1): NAGVMQNPRHLVRRRGQEARLRCSPMKGHSHVYWYRQLPEEGLKFMVYLQKENIIDESGMPKERFSAEFPKEGPSILRIQQVVRGDSAAYFCASSELTGPEAFFGQGTRLTVV.

The count of this clone is one. V is TRBV2 and J is TRBJ1-3, with a tentative D call TRBD1 (5 bases). This CDR3 contains 15 residues. Trimming removed 3 bases from V and 0 bases from J, with 9 bases in between. Per germline, CDR1 SNHLY and CDR2 FYNNEI. The CDR3 reads CASSEGGNSGNTIYF. The CDR3 DNA is TGTGCCAGCAGTGAGGGGGGAAACTCTGGAAACACCATATATTTT.

The V and J genes are TRBV7-9 and TRBJ2-2, with TRBD2 as a possible D gene (5 bases). The CDR3 sequence is 15 residues long. CDR1 and CDR2 (germline): SEHNR, FQNEAQ (reference sequence). The V end lost 0 bases, the J end lost 5 bases, and 10 bases lay between the germline ends. The CDR3 sequence: CASSLALTGTGELFF. The CDR3 coding sequence is TGTGCCAGCAGCTTAGCCCTAACGGGAACCGGGGAGCTGTTTTTT.

This clone has a single count. The junction differs from germline at one of its ends, possibly a read error. CDR3 DNA: TGTGCCAGCAGTTTAGACGATTTCGGCAGGGTTCCAGCTAACTATGGCTACACCTTC. Translated: CASSLDDFGRVPANYGYTF. The V gene is TRBV13, the J gene TRBJ1-2; TRBD1 is a possible D gene (5 bases). CDR3 length equals 19 residues. Germline V gene lookup returns CDR1 PRHDT and CDR2 FYEKMQ (reference sequence).

This clone was observed a few times. The chain combines TRBV5-1 with TRBJ1-4, with 7 bases identical to TRBD1. This CDR3 has 16 residues. Germline assignment: CDR1 SGHRS and CDR2 YFSETQ. Trimming at V came to 0 bases and at J to 4 bases, leaving 6 bases not matched to a gene. For the CDR3, the DNA is TGCGCCAGCAGCTTGGCGGGACAGAGGAATAATGAAAAACTGTTTTTT. It is translated as CASSLAGQRNNEKLFF. The whole variable domain, remainder taken from reference TRBV5-1 and TRBJ1-4, is KAGVTQTPRYLIKTRGQQVTLSCSPISGHRSVSWYQQTPGQGLQFLFEYFSETQRNKGNFPGRFSGRQFSNSRSEMNVSTLELGDSALYLCASSLAGQRNNEKLFFGSGTQLSVL.

The chain employs TRBV2 and TRBJ2-2; D unresolved. This CDR3 contains 13 residues. Germline V CDR1 and CDR2: SNHLY, FYNNEI. V was clipped by 4 bases and J by 6 bases, with 9 bases between them. In DNA, the CDR3 is TGTGCCAGCAGTGGTGCCGAGTCCGGGGAGCTGTTTTTT. This codes for CASSGAESGELFF.

This clone showed up just a few times. The chain employs TRBV11-3 and TRBJ2-4; D might be TRBD2 (5 bases). Germline CDR1 and CDR2: SGHNT and YENEEA. This CDR3 is built from 15 residues. With 5 bases removed from V and 3 bases from J, the gap between germline ends came to 14 bases. CDR3 in DNA: TGTGCCAGCAGCCCCAACCCCGGGGTCAAAAACATTCAGTACTTC. It encodes CASSPNPGVKNIQYF.

The rearrangement uses TRBV18 and TRBJ2-3; the D gene is possibly TRBD1 (6 bases). The V gene lost 6 bases and the J gene lost 6 bases, with 19 bases spanning the gap. CDR3 length: 15 residues. Per germline, CDR1 KGHSH and CDR2 LQKENI. This CDR3 reads CASSLYQGPEDTQYF. In DNA, the CDR3 is TGTGCCAGCTCCCTATATCAGGGGCCGGAGGATACGCAGTATTTT. The full variable domain, rest sourced from reference TRBV18 and TRBJ2-3, is NAGVMQNPRHLVRRRGQEARLRCSPMKGHSHVYWYRQLPEEGLKFMVYLQKENIIDESGMPKERFSAEFPKEGPSILRIQQVVRGDSAAYFCASSLYQGPEDTQYFGPGTRLTVL.

CDR3 in amino acids: CASSVAERSSYEQYV. CDR3 nucleotide sequence: TGTGCCAGCAGCGTAGCCGAGCGGAGCTCCTACGAGCAGTACGTC. The chain couples TRBV9 to TRBJ2-7; D is perhaps TRBD2 (5 bases). Germline V gene data show CDR1 as SGDLS and CDR2 as YYNGEE. Trimming cost V 0 bases and J 0 bases, with 10 bases left between them. There are 15 residues in the CDR3.

This clone has just one count. This rearrangement joins TRBV5-1 to TRBJ2-1; 7 positions match TRBD2. This CDR3 is built from 18 residues. V trimming: 0 bases; J trimming: 0 bases; junction bases outside the gene matches: 9. Germline V gene lookup returns CDR1 SGHRS and CDR2 YFSETQ. The chain's CDR3 is CASSLASGAQSSYNEQFF. As DNA, the CDR3 is TGCGCCAGCAGCTTGGCCAGCGGGGCCCAGAGCTCCTACAATGAGCAGTTCTTC.

This sequence joins TRBV19 and TRBJ1-6; no clear D. Germline CDR1 LNHDA, CDR2 SQIVND (reference sequence). V was cut by 5 bases and J by 7 bases, with 18 bases left in between. The CDR3 has 16 amino acids. CDR3 region: CASSALFRGRNSPLHF. CDR3 DNA sequence: TGTGCCAGTAGTGCCCTGTTTAGAGGCCGGAATTCACCCCTCCACTTT.

The rearrangement links TRBV19 to TRBJ1-1, with unresolved D. This CDR3 comprises 15 residues. Trimming removed 4 bases at V and 0 bases at J, with 12 bases between. CDR1 LNHDA and CDR2 SQIVND come from the germline V gene (reference sequence). CDR3 nucleotide sequence: TGTGCCAGTAGTAAAGGAGCGAGATTGAACACTGAAGCTTTCTTT. The encoded protein is CASSKGARLNTEAFF.

The chain recombines TRBV11-2 with TRBJ2-7, with 9 positions matching TRBD2. With V trimmed by 1 base and J by 2 bases, 0 bases remained unmatched. The CDR3 extends over 14 amino acids. In germline, CDR1 is SGHAT, CDR2 FQNNGV. The CDR3 region is CASSLGGGAYEQYF. CDR3 DNA sequence: TGTGCCAGCAGCTTAGGCGGGGGGGCCTACGAGCAGTACTTC.

This clone occurred once. V usage is TRBV7-6 and J usage is TRBJ2-2; 7 bases are a match to TRBD1. J lost 6 bases, V lost 5 bases, and 12 bases had no gene match. The germline V gene has CDR1 SGHVS and CDR2 FNYEAQ. The CDR3 covers 16 residues. CDR3 nucleotide sequence: TGTGCCAGCAGCGGCAGACAGGGTATCTTTCCCGGGGAGCTGTTTTTT. Encoded protein: CASSGRQGIFPGELFF.